This T cell receptor beta chain was documented in a study of shared clonotypes between healthy human individuals. General study points: Estimated clonotype richness was generally higher in naive than memory subsets.

Germline CDR1 MNHEY, CDR2 SVGAGI. The CDR3 length is 15 residues. Trimming took 6 bases from V and 5 from J; bases not matched to a gene: 9. In the authors' methods: ImmunoSEQ output held junction-only sequences without quality scores, so filtering differed. Here immunoSEQ multiplex PCR was the method, and the copy in TCRdb shows in-frame clones only, minus some. Clone size and the V and J calls come from that table; the DNA yielded D and trimming. The sample holds some 350,000 clones, approximately 79% seen once. To note about this clone: Its antigen is unknown.

Healthy adults negative for HIV, lacking recent acute infections or vaccinations, served as donors. Splitting the CD4+ cells yielded a CD45RA+ naive subset and a CD45RA-negative memory subset. The rearrangement uses TRBV6-5 and TRBJ2-2, with 7 positions matching TRBD1. Sequenced: memory CD4+ T cells sorted from blood. The sample's subset: CD45RA-negative fraction. The clonotype originates from a man aged 25-40 years in good health. The CDR3 bases are TGTGCCAGCAGCAGACAGGGTTCGGTAACCGGGGAGCTGTTTTTT. Translation: CASSRQGSVTGELFF.